Shown below are 30 T cell receptor beta chains from a single sample sequenced in a study of response to subunit inactivated influenza vaccine. TCRdb recomputed calls from the RT-PCR reads with MiXCR, one row per CDR3 protein. The sample has around 190,000 distinct CDR3 sequences; around 9% are singletons. The specimen comprised non-naive T cells sorted from PBMCs, sampled on the day of vaccination. All receptors come from a man in his fifties or sixties who received an inactivated influenza vaccine.

This clonotype was observed many times. The chain is built from TRBV29-1 and TRBJ1-3; D remains ambiguous. The V gene lost 2 bases and the J gene lost 0 bases, with 11 bases spanning the gap. CDR1 SQVTM and CDR2 ANQGSEA come from the germline V gene. The CDR3 length is 15 residues. In nucleotides, the CDR3 is TGCAGCGTTGAATTGTTGGAGCTCTCTGGAAACACCATATATTTT. This gives the protein CSVELLELSGNTIYF.

This clonotype was detected ten times or more. This sequence joins TRBV6-1 and TRBJ1-3; D is uncertain. CDR1 and CDR2 (germline): MNHNS, SASEGT. V was clipped by 1 base and J by 3 bases, with 7 bases between them. The CDR3 runs to 14 residues. The CDR3 protein is CASSEVLFGNTIYF. CDR3 sequence (DNA): TGTGCCAGCAGTGAAGTTCTTTTTGGAAACACCATATATTTT.

This clonotype showed up just a few times. The chain couples TRBV5-1 to TRBJ1-3; D call uncertain. The CDR3 is 17 residues long. CDR1 is SGHRS and CDR2 is YFSETQ in the germline V gene. The germline V and J ends were trimmed by 1 base and 6 bases, with 20 bases remaining between them. As DNA, the CDR3 is TGCGCCAGCAGCTTGACCCCGTTAAGGGTCAGTGTAAACACCATATATTTT. Amino acid sequence: CASSLTPLRVSVNTIYF.

This clonotype has ten or more counts. The DNA of the CDR3 is TGTGCCACCAGCAGAGATAGACAGGGGCCCCAGTACTTC. Protein product: CATSRDRQGPQYF. The genes are TRBV15 and TRBJ2-5, with TRBD1 matching over 8 bases. CDR3 length: 13 residues. With V trimmed by 0 bases and J by 9 bases, 3 bases remained unmatched. CDR1 and CDR2 from the germline V gene are LNHNV and YYDKDF (reference sequence).

Ten or more counts support this clonotype. The V call is TRBV20-1, the J call TRBJ1-2; perhaps TRBD1 as D (6 bases). Germline V gene lookup returns CDR1 DFQATT and CDR2 SNEGSKA (reference sequence). The CDR3 has 14 residues. Trimming cost V 6 bases and J 4 bases, with 18 bases left between them. CDR3 loop: CSATARQASYGYTF. CDR3 coding DNA: TGCAGTGCCACCGCTCGACAGGCGTCCTATGGCTACACCTTC.

This clonotype was counted ten times or more. This chain joins TRBV4-3 and TRBJ2-2; unclear D gene. The CDR3 consists of 17 residues. The germline CDR1 and CDR2 sequences are LGHNA and YSLEER. The V end was cut by 0 bases, the J end by 0 bases, with 11 bases between. CDR3 sequence: CASSQEARLANTGELFF. CDR3 bases: TGCGCCAGCAGCCAAGAGGCCAGACTCGCGAACACCGGGGAGCTGTTTTTT.

This clonotype was picked up a small number of times. The chain has TRBV6-5 and TRBJ2-5; a weak D match, TRBD2 (6 bases). The germline gives CDR1 MNHEY, CDR2 SVGAGI. The CDR3 loop spans 14 amino acids. V lost 0 bases and J lost 5, with 10 bases in between. CDR3 amino acids: CASSYSRREETQYF. CDR3 coding DNA: TGTGCCAGCAGTTACTCGAGGAGGGAGGAGACCCAGTACTTC.

This clonotype was seen a handful of times. The CDR3 nucleotides read TGTGCCATCACAGGGACAGGCACAGATACGCAGTATTTT. Residues: CAITGTGTDTQYF. The rearrangement links TRBV10-3 to TRBJ2-3; 7 nucleotides align to TRBD1. Germline lookup yields CDR1 ENHRY and CDR2 SYGVKD. After removal of 7 bases from V and 1 base from J, the junction contained 2 bases not matched to a gene. This CDR3 has 13 amino acids.

This clonotype turned up a few times. This chain uses TRBV6-1 with TRBJ2-7, with D unresolved. The CDR3 sequence is 13 residues long. Germline CDR1 and CDR2: MNHNS and SASEGT. V shed 7 bases and J shed 4 bases, with 14 bases lying between them. CDR3 sequence (DNA): TGTGCCAGCAACGGACCGCGACGGTACGAGCAGTACTTC. Its protein is CASNGPRRYEQYF.

The chain links TRBV3-1 to TRBJ2-5, with 8 nucleotides matching TRBD2. Germline V CDR1 and CDR2: LGHDT, YNNKEL (reference sequence). CDR3 length: 14 residues. V dropped 3 bases and J dropped 5; count of bases not matched to a gene: 5. The CDR3 spells CASSHSGGPETQYF. The CDR3 DNA sequence: TGTGCCAGCAGCCATTCGGGGGGGCCCGAGACCCAGTACTTC.

This chain links TRBV11-2 with TRBJ2-5; TRBD2 matches 9 bases. The CDR3 contains 14 residues. Germline V gene lookup returns CDR1 SGHAT and CDR2 FQNNGV. Germline trimming cut 5 bases from V and 5 bases from J; bases unmatched to any gene: 6. The DNA of the CDR3 is TGTGCCAGCAGCGTCAGCGGGGGGCGGGAGACCCAGTACTTC. Amino acids: CASSVSGGRETQYF.

This clonotype came up a few times. The gene calls are TRBV7-2 and TRBJ2-3; unclear D gene. Per the germline V gene, CDR1 is SGHTA and CDR2 is FQGNSA. The CDR3 spans 14 residues. Trimming removed 1 base at V and 2 bases at J, with 7 bases between. The CDR3 nucleotides read TGTGCCAGCAGCTTAGGGGTGGCCACAGATACGCAGTATTTT. The encoded protein is CASSLGVATDTQYF.

This clonotype was seen more than once but under ten times. This rearrangement joins TRBV20-1 to TRBJ2-1, with 7 bases matching TRBD1. V shed 6 bases, J shed 5 bases, and the junction held 7 bases outside the gene matches. In germline, CDR1 is DFQATT, CDR2 SNEGSKA (reference sequence). The CDR3 length is 13 residues. CDR3 sequence: CSAFEGADNEQFF. For the CDR3, the DNA is TGCAGTGCCTTTGAGGGGGCCGACAATGAGCAGTTCTTC.

This clonotype was found a few times. The chain couples TRBV4-2 to TRBJ2-3; 9 bases line up with TRBD2. The junction had 13 bases not matched to a gene; V was cut back by 0 bases and J by 0 bases. Germline V CDR1 and CDR2: LGHNA, YNFKEQ. The CDR3 length is 20 residues. CDR3 loop: CASSQDLGISGSPSTDTQYF. The CDR3 DNA sequence: TGTGCCAGCAGCCAAGATCTCGGGATTAGCGGGAGCCCTAGCACAGATACGCAGTATTTT.

CDR3 in DNA: TGCAGTGCTAGCCCGTCCGGCGGCTATGGCTACACCTTC. Protein sequence: CSASPSGGYGYTF. J is TRBJ1-2 and V is TRBV20-1, with no clear D. Per the germline V gene, CDR1 is DFQATT and CDR2 is SNEGSKA (reference sequence). This CDR3 is built from 13 residues. V was trimmed by 3 bases and J by 4 bases, leaving 12 bases between them.

This clonotype was picked up many times. V is TRBV24-1 and J is TRBJ2-5; D not certain. Germline V gene sequence: CDR1 KGHDR, CDR2 SFDVKD. Trimming took off 4 bases at V and 3 bases at J, with 11 bases between the two ends. CDR3 length: 14 amino acids. DNA for the CDR3: TGTGCCACCAGTGACCACCGTCGGGAAGAGACCCAGTACTTC. It specifies CATSDHRREETQYF.

On this clonotype itself: This may come from a read error, since a much larger clone is one base off. V usage is TRBV12-3 or TRBV12-4 and J usage is TRBJ2-1; 10 bases match TRBD2. The CDR3 sequence is 17 residues long. CDR3 DNA sequence: TGTGCCAGCAGTTCCCGTATCCAGCGGGGGGGGAGGTATGAGCAGTGCTTC. It yields the protein CASSSRIQRGGRYEQCF.

The chain's CDR3 is CASREGRTRTDTQYF. The CDR3 region has the DNA TGTGCCAGCAGGGAGGGACGGACCCGCACAGATACGCAGTATTTT. This chain uses TRBV2 with TRBJ2-3, with TRBD2 as a possible D gene (6 bases). The CDR3 has 15 residues. Germline CDR1 and CDR2: SNHLY and FYNNEI. V was trimmed by 6 bases and J by 1 base, leaving 14 bases between them.

The chain combines TRBV20-1 with TRBJ2-7, with D perhaps TRBD1 (6 bases). V lost 6 bases and J 0 bases, leaving 15 bases between the germline ends. In germline, CDR1 is DFQATT, CDR2 SNEGSKA (reference sequence). This CDR3 is built from 14 residues. This CDR3 reads CSADDRHSSYEQYF. The DNA for the CDR3 is TGCAGTGCGGACGACAGGCATAGCTCCTACGAGCAGTACTTC.

This clonotype was seen at least ten times. The chain carries TRBV10-3 and TRBJ2-7; the match to TRBD1 covers 9 bases. This CDR3 has 16 residues. CDR1 and CDR2 (germline): ENHRY, SYGVKD. The J segment lost 2 bases and the V segment lost 1 base, leaving 6 bases of the junction unmatched. As DNA, the CDR3 is TGTGCCATCAGTGAGTTTGGACAGGGGTCCCCCTACGAGCAGTACTTC. Protein: CAISEFGQGSPYEQYF.

This clonotype showed up just a few times. The chain links TRBV5-1 to TRBJ1-1; D gene unclear. The germline V gene encodes CDR1 SGHRS and CDR2 YFSETQ. Trimming left V 3 bases short and J 2 bases short, with 11 bases between. This CDR3 region has 14 residues. CDR3 in amino acids: CASSWSGSNTEAFF. CDR3 DNA: TGCGCCAGCAGCTGGTCGGGGTCTAACACTGAAGCTTTCTTT.

J is TRBJ1-5 and V is TRBV3-1; D is perhaps TRBD1 (6 bases). The CDR3 length is 14 residues. Looked up from germline, CDR1 is LGHDT and CDR2 is YNNKEL (reference sequence). The V and J ends lost 5 bases and 8 bases respectively, with 16 bases between them. The CDR3 region is CASSVSQGREPQHF. As DNA, the CDR3 is TGTGCCAGCAGCGTGAGTCAGGGGAGAGAGCCCCAGCATTTT. The variable domain in full, completed from reference TRBV3-1 and TRBJ1-5, reads DTAVSQTPKYLVTQMGNDKSIKCEQNLGHDTMYWYKQDSKKFLKIMFSYNNKELIINETVPNRFSPKSPDKAHLNLHINSLELGDSAVYFCASSVSQGREPQHFGDGTRLSIL.

This chain joins TRBV5-4 and TRBJ2-3, with unresolved D. The V gene lost 3 bases and the J gene lost 8 bases, with 34 bases spanning the gap. This CDR3 contains 20 residues. Germline CDR1 is SGHNT and CDR2 is YYREEE (reference sequence). In nucleotides, the CDR3 is TGTGCCAGCAGCTATCCGGCCGTCGGTCTAAGTAGATGGGGATACGCTACGCAGTATTTT. This gives the protein CASSYPAVGLSRWGYATQYF.

The table lists this clonotype with a few counts. The V gene is TRBV5-1, the J gene TRBJ2-3, with a possible D match to TRBD2 (5 bases). The CDR3 contains 14 residues. The germline V gene encodes CDR1 SGHRS and CDR2 YFSETQ. V was cut by 5 bases and J by 3 bases, with 13 bases left in between. The CDR3 DNA is TGCGCCAGCAGTACGGGAATGGGTACAGATACGCAGTATTTT. This gives the protein CASSTGMGTDTQYF. Complete variable domain (other parts from reference TRBV5-1 and TRBJ2-3): KAGVTQTPRYLIKTRGQQVTLSCSPISGHRSVSWYQQTPGQGLQFLFEYFSETQRNKGNFPGRFSGRQFSNSRSEMNVSTLELGDSALYLCASSTGMGTDTQYFGPGTRLTVL.

There are many counts of this clonotype. The J gene is TRBJ1-2, the V gene TRBV5-6; unclear D gene. Germline V gene lookup returns CDR1 SGHDT and CDR2 YYEEEE. The CDR3 covers 11 residues. V dropped 2 bases and J dropped 7 bases, with 6 bases sitting between them. The CDR3 loop reads CASSFGSGYTF. CDR3 DNA: TGTGCCAGCAGCTTTGGGTCTGGCTACACCTTC.

The chain uses TRBV7-3 and TRBJ2-2; the D is unclear. Germline CDR1 SGHTA, CDR2 FQGTGA. V was clipped by 6 bases and J by 5 bases, with 7 bases between them. The CDR3 runs to 12 residues. CDR3 sequence (DNA): TGTGCCAGCAGTACGTCTACCGGGGAGCTGTTTTTT. Translation gives CASSTSTGELFF.

This clonotype has at least ten counts. The rearrangement joins TRBV5-1 to TRBJ2-7; 11 nucleotides line up with TRBD2. The CDR3 sequence is 14 residues long. The V gene's germline CDR1 is SGHRS and CDR2 YFSETQ. The ends lost 4 bases at V and 3 bases at J; junction bases unmatched: 3. Here the CDR3 DNA reads TGCGCCAGCAGCCCCGGGACTAGCGGCTACGAGCAGTACTTC. Residues: CASSPGTSGYEQYF. The full variable domain, rest sourced from reference TRBV5-1 and TRBJ2-7, is KAGVTQTPRYLIKTRGQQVTLSCSPISGHRSVSWYQQTPGQGLQFLFEYFSETQRNKGNFPGRFSGRQFSNSRSEMNVSTLELGDSALYLCASSPGTSGYEQYFGPGTRLTVT.

This clonotype was counted only a few times. The chain recombines TRBV9 with TRBJ2-2; D is uncertain. This CDR3 comprises 16 residues. Germline CDR1 reads SGDLS; CDR2 reads YYNGEE. The V end was cut by 4 bases, the J end by 2 bases, with 15 bases between. The DNA for the CDR3 is TGTGCCAGCAGCCAGCCTCGTAGATCTAACACCGGGGAGCTGTTTTTT. Encoded protein: CASSQPRRSNTGELFF.

V and J are TRBV20-1 and TRBJ1-2; maybe TRBD1 (6 bases). Trimming stripped 8 bases from V and 0 bases from J, with 10 bases between. The germline V gene encodes CDR1 DFQATT and CDR2 SNEGSKA (reference sequence). The CDR3 is 12 residues long. CDR3 DNA: TGCAGTACCAGGGGTTCTAACTATGGCTACACCTTC. Translating it yields CSTRGSNYGYTF.

This clonotype was detected a few times. The chain uses TRBV20-1 and TRBJ2-7, with 12 bases aligning to TRBD2. With 7 bases clipped from V and 3 bases from J, the junction kept 4 bases outside the gene matches. From germline, CDR1 is DFQATT and CDR2 SNEGSKA (reference sequence). This CDR3 region has 13 residues. For the CDR3, the DNA is TGCAGTGTGTTGACTAGCGGGGGCTACGAGCAGTACTTC. It encodes CSVLTSGGYEQYF.